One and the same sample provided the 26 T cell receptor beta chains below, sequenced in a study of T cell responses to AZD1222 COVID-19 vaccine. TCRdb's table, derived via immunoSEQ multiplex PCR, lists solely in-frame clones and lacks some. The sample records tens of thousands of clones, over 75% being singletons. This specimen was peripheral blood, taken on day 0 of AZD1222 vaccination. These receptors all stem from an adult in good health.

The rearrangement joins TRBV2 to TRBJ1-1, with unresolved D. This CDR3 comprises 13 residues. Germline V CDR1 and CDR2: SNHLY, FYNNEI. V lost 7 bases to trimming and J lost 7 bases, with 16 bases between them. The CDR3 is CASTPPGVNEAFF. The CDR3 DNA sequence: TGTGCCAGCACTCCACCTGGGGTAAATGAAGCTTTCTTT.

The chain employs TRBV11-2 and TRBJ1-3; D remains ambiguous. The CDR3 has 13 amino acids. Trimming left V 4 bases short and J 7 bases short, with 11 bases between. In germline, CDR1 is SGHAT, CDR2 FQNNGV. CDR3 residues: CASSSIGGNTIYF. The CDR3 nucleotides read TGTGCCAGCAGCTCGATAGGAGGGAACACCATATATTTT.

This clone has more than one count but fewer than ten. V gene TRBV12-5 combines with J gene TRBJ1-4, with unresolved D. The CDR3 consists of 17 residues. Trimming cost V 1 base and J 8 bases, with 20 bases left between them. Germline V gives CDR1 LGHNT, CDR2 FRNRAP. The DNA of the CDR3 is TGTGCTAGTGGTTTGGGGGAAAGGACGATCCAAGACGAAAAACTGTTTTTT. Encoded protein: CASGLGERTIQDEKLFF.

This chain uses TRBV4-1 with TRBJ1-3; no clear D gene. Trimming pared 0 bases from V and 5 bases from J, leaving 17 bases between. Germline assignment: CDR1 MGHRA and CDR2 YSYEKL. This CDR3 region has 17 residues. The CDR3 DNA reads TGCGCCAGCAGCCAAGAGGTGGGCAGCCCGTCTCGAAACACCATATATTTT. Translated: CASSQEVGSPSRNTIYF.

The CDR3 DNA sequence: TGTGCCAGTAGTATAAATTGGGATACGCAGTATTTT. The encoded protein is CASSINWDTQYF. The V and J genes are TRBV19 and TRBJ2-3; D is unresolved. Trimming shortened V by 2 bases and J by 6 bases, and 6 bases separated the two germline ends. CDR3 size: 12 residues. CDR1 and CDR2 from the germline V gene are LNHDA and SQIVND (reference sequence). Supplemented by reference TRBV19 and TRBJ2-3, the full variable domain reads DGGITQSPKYLFRKEGQNVTLSCEQNLNHDAMYWYRQDPGQGLRLIYYSQIVNDFQKGDIAEGYSVSREKKESFPLTVTSAQKNPTAFYLCASSINWDTQYFGPGTRLTVL.

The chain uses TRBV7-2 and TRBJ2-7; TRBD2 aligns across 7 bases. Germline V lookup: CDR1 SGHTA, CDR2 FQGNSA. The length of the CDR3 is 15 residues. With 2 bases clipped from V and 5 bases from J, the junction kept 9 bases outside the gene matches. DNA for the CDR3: TGTGCCAGCAGCTTATTTCGGGGGGAAAAGAACGAGCAGTACTTC. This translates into CASSLFRGEKNEQYF.

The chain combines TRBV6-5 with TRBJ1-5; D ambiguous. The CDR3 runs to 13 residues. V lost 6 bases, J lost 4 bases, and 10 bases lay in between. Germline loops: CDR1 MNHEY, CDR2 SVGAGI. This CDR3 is CASRYSDNQPQHF. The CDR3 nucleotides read TGTGCCAGCAGGTACAGTGATAATCAGCCCCAGCATTTT.

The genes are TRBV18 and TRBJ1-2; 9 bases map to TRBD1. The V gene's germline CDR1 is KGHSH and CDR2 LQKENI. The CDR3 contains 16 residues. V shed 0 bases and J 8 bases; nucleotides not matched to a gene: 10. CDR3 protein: CASSPPGQGLPWGYTF. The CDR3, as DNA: TGTGCCAGCTCACCACCCGGACAGGGGCTCCCTTGGGGCTACACCTTC.

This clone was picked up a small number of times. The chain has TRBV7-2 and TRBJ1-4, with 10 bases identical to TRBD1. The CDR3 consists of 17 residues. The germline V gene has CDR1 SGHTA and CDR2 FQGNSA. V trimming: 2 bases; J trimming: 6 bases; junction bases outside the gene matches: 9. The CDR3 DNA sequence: TGTGCCAGCAGCTTATCGGGAACCGGGACAGGGGATGAAAAACTGTTTTTT. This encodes CASSLSGTGTGDEKLFF.

The CDR3 is CASSQAEGTLAYF. Written as DNA, the CDR3 is TGTGCCAGCAGCCAAGCCGAAGGGACTCTCGCATACTTC. V and J are TRBV3-1 (or the pseudogene TRBV3-2) and TRBJ2-4; a possible D gene is TRBD2 (6 bases). This CDR3 spans 13 amino acids. V lost 1 base to trimming and J lost 16 bases, with 17 bases between them. Germline CDR1 is LGHDT and CDR2 is YNNKEL (reference sequence).

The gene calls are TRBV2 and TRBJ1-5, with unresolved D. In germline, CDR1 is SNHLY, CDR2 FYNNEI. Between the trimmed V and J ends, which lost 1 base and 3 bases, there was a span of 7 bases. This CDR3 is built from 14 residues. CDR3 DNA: TGTGCCAGCAGTGAAGTGGATACCAATCAGCCCCAGCATTTT. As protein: CASSEVDTNQPQHF.

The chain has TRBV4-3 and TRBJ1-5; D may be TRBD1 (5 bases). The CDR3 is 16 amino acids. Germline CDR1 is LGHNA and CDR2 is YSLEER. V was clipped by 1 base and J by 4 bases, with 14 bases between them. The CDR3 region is CASSQGVGGRNQPQHF. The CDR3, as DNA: TGCGCCAGCAGCCAAGGGGTCGGGGGTAGGAATCAGCCCCAGCATTTT.

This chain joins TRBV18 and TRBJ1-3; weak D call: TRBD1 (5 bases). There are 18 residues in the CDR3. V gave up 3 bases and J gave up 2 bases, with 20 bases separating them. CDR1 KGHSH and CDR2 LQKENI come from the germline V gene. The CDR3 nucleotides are TGTGCCAGCTCACCTCCAAGAGTTGCGGCAGGGCCTGGAAACACCATATATTTT. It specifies CASSPPRVAAGPGNTIYF. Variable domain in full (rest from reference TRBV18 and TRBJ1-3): NAGVMQNPRHLVRRRGQEARLRCSPMKGHSHVYWYRQLPEEGLKFMVYLQKENIIDESGMPKERFSAEFPKEGPSILRIQQVVRGDSAAYFCASSPPRVAAGPGNTIYFGEGSWLTVV.

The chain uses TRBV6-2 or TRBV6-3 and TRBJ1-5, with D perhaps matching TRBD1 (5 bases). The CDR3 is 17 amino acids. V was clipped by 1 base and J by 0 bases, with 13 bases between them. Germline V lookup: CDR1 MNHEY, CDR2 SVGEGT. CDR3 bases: TGTGCCAGCAGTTACTGGGAGGGGATTCCTAGCAATCAGCCCCAGCATTTT. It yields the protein CASSYWEGIPSNQPQHF.

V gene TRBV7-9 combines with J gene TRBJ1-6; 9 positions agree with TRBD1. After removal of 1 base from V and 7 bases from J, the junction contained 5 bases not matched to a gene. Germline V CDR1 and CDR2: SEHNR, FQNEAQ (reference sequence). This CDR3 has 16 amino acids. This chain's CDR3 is CASSLGDRVSNSPLHF. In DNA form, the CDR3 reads TGTGCCAGCAGCTTAGGGGACAGGGTGAGCAATTCACCCCTCCACTTT.

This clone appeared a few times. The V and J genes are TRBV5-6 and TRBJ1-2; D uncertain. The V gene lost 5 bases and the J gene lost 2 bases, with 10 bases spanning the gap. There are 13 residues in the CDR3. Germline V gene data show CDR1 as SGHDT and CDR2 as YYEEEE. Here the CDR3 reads CASSQTINYGYTF. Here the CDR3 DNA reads TGTGCCAGCAGTCAGACAATCAACTATGGCTACACCTTC.

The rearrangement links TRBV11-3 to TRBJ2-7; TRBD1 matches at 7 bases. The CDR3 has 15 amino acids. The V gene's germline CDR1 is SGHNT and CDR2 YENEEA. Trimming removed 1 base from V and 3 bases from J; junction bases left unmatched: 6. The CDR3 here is CASSLGSTGHYEQYF. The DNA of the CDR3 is TGTGCCAGCAGCTTAGGCTCGACAGGGCACTACGAGCAGTACTTC.

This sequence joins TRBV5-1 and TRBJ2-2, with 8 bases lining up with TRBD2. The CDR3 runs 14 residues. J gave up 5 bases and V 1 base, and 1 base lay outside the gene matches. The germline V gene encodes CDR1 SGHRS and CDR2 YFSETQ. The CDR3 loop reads CASSLIAGTGELFF. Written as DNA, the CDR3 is TGCGCCAGCAGCTTGATAGCGGGGACCGGGGAGCTGTTTTTT.

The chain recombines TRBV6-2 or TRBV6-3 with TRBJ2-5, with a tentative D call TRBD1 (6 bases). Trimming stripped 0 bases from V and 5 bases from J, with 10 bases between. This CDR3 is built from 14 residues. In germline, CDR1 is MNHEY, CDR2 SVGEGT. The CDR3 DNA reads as TGTGCCAGCAGTTACTCGCCAGGGGTCGAGACCCAGTACTTC. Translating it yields CASSYSPGVETQYF.

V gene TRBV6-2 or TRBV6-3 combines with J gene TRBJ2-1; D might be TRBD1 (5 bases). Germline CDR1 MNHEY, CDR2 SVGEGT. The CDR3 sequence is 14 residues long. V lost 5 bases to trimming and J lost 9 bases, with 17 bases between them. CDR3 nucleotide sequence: TGTGCCAGCAGTCCCTGGGGCCGGTCGGGTGAGCAGTTCTTC. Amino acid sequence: CASSPWGRSGEQFF.

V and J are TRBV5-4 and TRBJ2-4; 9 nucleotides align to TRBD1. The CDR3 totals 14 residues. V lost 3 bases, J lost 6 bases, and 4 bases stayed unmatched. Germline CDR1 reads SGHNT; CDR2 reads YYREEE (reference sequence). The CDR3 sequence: CASSSTGGLNIQYF. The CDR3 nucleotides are TGTGCCAGCAGCTCCACAGGGGGCTTAAACATTCAGTACTTC.

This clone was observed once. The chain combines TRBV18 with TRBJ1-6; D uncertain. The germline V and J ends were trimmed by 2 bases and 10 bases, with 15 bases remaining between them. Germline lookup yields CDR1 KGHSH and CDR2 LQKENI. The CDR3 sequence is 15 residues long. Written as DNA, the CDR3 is TGTGCCAGCTCACCAATCCGAGGGCTAGGGTCACCCCTCCACTTT. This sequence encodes CASSPIRGLGSPLHF.

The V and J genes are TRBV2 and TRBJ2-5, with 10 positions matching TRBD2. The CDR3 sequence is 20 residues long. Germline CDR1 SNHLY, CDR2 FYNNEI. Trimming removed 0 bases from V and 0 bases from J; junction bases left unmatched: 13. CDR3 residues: CASSEAGLAGASWYQETQYF. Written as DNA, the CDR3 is TGTGCCAGCAGTGAAGCGGGGCTAGCGGGAGCCTCTTGGTACCAAGAGACCCAGTACTTC.

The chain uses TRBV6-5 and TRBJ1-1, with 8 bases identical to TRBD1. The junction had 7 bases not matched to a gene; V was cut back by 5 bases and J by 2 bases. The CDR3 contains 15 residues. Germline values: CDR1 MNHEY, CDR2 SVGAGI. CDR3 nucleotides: TGTGCCAGCAGTACAAGGACAGGGATCAACACTGAAGCTTTCTTT. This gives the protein CASSTRTGINTEAFF.

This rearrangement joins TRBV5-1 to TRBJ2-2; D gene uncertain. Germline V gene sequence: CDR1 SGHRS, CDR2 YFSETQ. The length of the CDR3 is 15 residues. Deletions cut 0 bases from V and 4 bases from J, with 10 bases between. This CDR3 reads CASSLAPQSTGELFF. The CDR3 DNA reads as TGCGCCAGCAGCTTGGCGCCTCAGAGCACCGGGGAGCTGTTTTTT.

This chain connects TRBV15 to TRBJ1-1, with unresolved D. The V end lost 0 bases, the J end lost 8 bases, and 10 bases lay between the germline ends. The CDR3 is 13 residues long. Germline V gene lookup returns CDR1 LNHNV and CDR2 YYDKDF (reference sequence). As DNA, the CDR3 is TGTGCCACCAGCAGAGAGGTGCGGTGGGAAGCTTTCTTT. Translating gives CATSREVRWEAFF.